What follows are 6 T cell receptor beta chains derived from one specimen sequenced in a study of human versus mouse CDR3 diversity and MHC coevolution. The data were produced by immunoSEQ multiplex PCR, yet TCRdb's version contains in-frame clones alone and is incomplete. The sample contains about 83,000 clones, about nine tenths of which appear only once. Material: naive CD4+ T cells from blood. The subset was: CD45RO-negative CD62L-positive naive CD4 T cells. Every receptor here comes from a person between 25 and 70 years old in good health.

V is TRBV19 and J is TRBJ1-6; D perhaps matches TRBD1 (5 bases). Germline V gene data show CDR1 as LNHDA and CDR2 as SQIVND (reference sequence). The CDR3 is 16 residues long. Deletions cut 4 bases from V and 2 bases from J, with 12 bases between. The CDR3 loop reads CASSTRVGAYNSPLHF. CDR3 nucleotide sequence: TGTGCCAGTAGTACCAGGGTCGGCGCCTATAATTCACCCCTCCACTTT. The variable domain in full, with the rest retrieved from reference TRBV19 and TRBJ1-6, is DGGITQSPKYLFRKEGQNVTLSCEQNLNHDAMYWYRQDPGQGLRLIYYSQIVNDFQKGDIAEGYSVSREKKESFPLTVTSAQKNPTAFYLCASSTRVGAYNSPLHFGNGTRLTVT.

The CDR3 nucleotides read TGTGCCAGCAGTTCCTTAGGCGGGAGGGGGAACAATGAGCAGTTCTTC. Amino acids: CASSSLGGRGNNEQFF. The chain combines TRBV28 with TRBJ2-1; TRBD2 matches at 9 bases. Germline CDR1 and CDR2: MDHEN and SYDVKM. V trimming: 4 bases; J trimming: 5 bases; junction bases outside the gene matches: 9. CDR3 length equals 16 residues.

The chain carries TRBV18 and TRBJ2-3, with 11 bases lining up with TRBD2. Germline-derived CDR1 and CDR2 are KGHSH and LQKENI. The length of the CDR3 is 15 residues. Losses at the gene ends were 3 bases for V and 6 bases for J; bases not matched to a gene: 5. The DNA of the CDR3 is TGTGCCAGCTCACCCACTAGCGGGAGCCTTGATACGCAGTATTTT. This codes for CASSPTSGSLDTQYF.

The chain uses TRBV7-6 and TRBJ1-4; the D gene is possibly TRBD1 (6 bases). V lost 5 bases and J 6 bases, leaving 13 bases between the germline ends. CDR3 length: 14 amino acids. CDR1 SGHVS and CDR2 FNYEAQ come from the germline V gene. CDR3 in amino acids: CASSKQGWDEKLFF. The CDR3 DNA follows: TGTGCCAGCAGCAAACAGGGTTGGGATGAAAAACTGTTTTTT.

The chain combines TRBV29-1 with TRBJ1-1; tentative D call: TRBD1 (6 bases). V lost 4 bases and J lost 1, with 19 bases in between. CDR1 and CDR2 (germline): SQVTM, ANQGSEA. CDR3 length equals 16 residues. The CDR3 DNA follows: TGCAGCGTTGTTATGGGGGCCGCGCCCTGGAACACTGAAGCTTTCTTT. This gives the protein CSVVMGAAPWNTEAFF.

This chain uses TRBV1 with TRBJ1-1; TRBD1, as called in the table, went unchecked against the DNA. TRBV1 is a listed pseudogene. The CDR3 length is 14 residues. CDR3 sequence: CTSSQDRGFTEAFF. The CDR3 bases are TGCACCAGCAGCCAAGATAGGGGGTTCACTGAAGCTTTCTTT.